The next 23 T cell receptor beta chains were all read from a single sample in a study of cytomegalovirus exposure and HLA in healthy donors. PCR used 60 Vbeta primers and 13 Jbeta primers. The repertoire was sequenced with immunoSEQ multiplex PCR; TCRdb's copy has only in-frame clones and lacks some. In the table there are roughly 190,000 clones, roughly 80% of which are singletons. The sequencing input was PBMCs. The receptor source for this set is a young woman in good health and CMV-seropositive.

This chain connects TRBV28 to TRBJ2-5; D perhaps matches TRBD1 (6 bases). CDR1 and CDR2 (germline): MDHEN, SYDVKM. Trimming pared 3 bases from V and 4 bases from J, leaving 15 bases between. This CDR3 is built from 15 residues. CDR3 loop: CASSFQGFVRETQYF. CDR3 nucleotide sequence: TGTGCCAGCAGTTTCCAGGGGTTTGTGCGAGAGACCCAGTACTTC.

The CDR3 loop is CASSWDRGREKLFF. CDR3 nucleotides: TGTGCCAGCAGTTGGGACAGGGGGCGCGAAAAACTGTTTTTT. The V call is TRBV2, the J call TRBJ1-4; 12 nucleotides agree with TRBD1. In germline, CDR1 is SNHLY, CDR2 FYNNEI. This CDR3 has 14 amino acids. J gave up 8 bases and V 5 bases, and 3 bases lay outside the gene matches.

This clone was seen a handful of times. CDR3 bases: TGTGCCAGCAGCTTAGGCCTTCTTCTCTCCAGCTCTGGAAACACCATATATTTT. This translates into CASSLGLLLSSSGNTIYF. This sequence joins TRBV13 and TRBJ1-3; D unclear. CDR1 and CDR2 from the germline V gene are PRHDT and FYEKMQ (reference sequence). Trimming left V 0 bases short and J 0 bases short, with 15 bases between. CDR3 length equals 18 residues.

The table lists this clone with a few counts. V usage is TRBV5-1 and J usage is TRBJ1-1; 7 bases are a match to TRBD1. Germline CDR1 is SGHRS and CDR2 is YFSETQ. Germline trimming cut 4 bases from V and 4 bases from J; bases unmatched to any gene: 7. This CDR3 comprises 14 residues. The CDR3 sequence is CASSVGGSVTEAFF. CDR3 sequence (DNA): TGCGCCAGCAGCGTAGGGGGCTCGGTCACTGAAGCTTTCTTT.

This clone appeared a single time. The rearrangement uses TRBV25-1 and TRBJ1-5; D remains unclear. The germline CDR1 and CDR2 sequences are MGHDK and SYGVNS. CDR3 length equals 13 residues. V was cut by 6 bases and J by 7 bases, with 13 bases left in between. The CDR3 bases are TGTGCCAGCAGCGATATTCGGTGGCAGCCCCAGCATTTT. This sequence encodes CASSDIRWQPQHF.

The chain joins TRBV6-1 to TRBJ2-7; D might be TRBD2 (5 bases). The CDR3 runs to 13 residues. The V gene lost 6 bases and the J gene lost 0 bases, with 9 bases spanning the gap. The V gene's germline CDR1 is MNHNS and CDR2 SASEGT. This chain's CDR3 is CASRLRGSYEQYF. In nucleotides, the CDR3 is TGTGCCAGCAGGCTCCGGGGCTCCTACGAGCAGTACTTC.

This chain connects TRBV7-8 to TRBJ2-7; a possible D gene is TRBD2 (5 bases). From germline, CDR1 is SGHVS and CDR2 FQNEAQ. The CDR3 sequence is 13 residues long. Deletions cut 1 base from V and 5 bases from J, with 9 bases between. The CDR3, as DNA: TGTGCCAGCAGCTTAGGGGTCGGGAACGAGCAGTACTTC. The encoded protein is CASSLGVGNEQYF.

With regard to this clone: At one end the junction does not follow the germline gene, possibly because of a read error. This specimen includes other DNA sequences encoding the same CDR3. This rearrangement joins TRBV7-9 to TRBJ2-7, with a weak D call TRBD2 (6 bases). The CDR3 has 12 residues. CDR1 SEHNR and CDR2 FQNEAQ come from the germline V gene (reference sequence). The CDR3 region has the DNA TGTTCCAGCAGCCCCGGGGGCTACGAGCAGTACTTC. It codes for CSSSPGGYEQYF.

CDR3 region: CASSLRDRRDEQYF. For the CDR3, the DNA is TGCGCCAGCAGCCTTCGGGACAGGAGGGACGAGCAGTACTTC. The chain is built from TRBV5-1 and TRBJ2-7; 8 bases align to TRBD1. The CDR3 covers 14 residues. From germline, CDR1 is SGHRS and CDR2 YFSETQ. Trimming at V came to 4 bases and at J to 5 bases, leaving 8 bases not matched to a gene.

In its sample, this clone was seen once. This chain uses TRBV19 with TRBJ2-7; 10 bases align to TRBD1. J lost 3 bases, V lost 6 bases, and 8 bases had no gene match. The germline V gene has CDR1 LNHDA and CDR2 SQIVND (reference sequence). This CDR3 region has 15 residues. The DNA for the CDR3 is TGTGCCAGTAGCCCCATTGGGACAGGGGACTACGAGCAGTACTTC. Protein product: CASSPIGTGDYEQYF.

This clone occurred a few times. This rearrangement joins TRBV27 to TRBJ2-4, with a possible D match to TRBD2 (5 bases). Germline V gene data show CDR1 as MNHEY and CDR2 as SMNVEV (reference sequence). The CDR3 contains 16 residues. V was trimmed by 0 bases and J by 1 base, leaving 10 bases between them. The CDR3: CASSLSRVSAKNIQYF. The CDR3, as DNA: TGTGCCAGCAGTTTATCGCGGGTCTCTGCCAAAAACATTCAGTACTTC.

This clone came up once. This rearrangement joins TRBV28 to TRBJ1-1; the D gene is possibly TRBD1 (6 bases). V dropped 4 bases and J dropped 6 bases, with 12 bases sitting between them. This CDR3 has 13 residues. Germline loops: CDR1 MDHEN, CDR2 SYDVKM. The CDR3 DNA is TGTGCCAGCAGTTCAGGCAGGGGCCCTGAAGCTTTCTTT. It translates to CASSSGRGPEAFF.

This clone was counted between two and nine times. J is TRBJ1-2 and V is TRBV9, with D perhaps TRBD1 (6 bases). Germline loops: CDR1 SGDLS, CDR2 YYNGEE. The CDR3 extends over 14 amino acids. V lost 1 base and J 6 bases, leaving 13 bases between the germline ends. CDR3 coding DNA: TGTGCCAGCAGCGTAACGGCGGGGGACAATGGCTACACCTTC. Its protein product is CASSVTAGDNGYTF.

Concerning this clone itself: A read error may account for a junction end that differs from germline. The chain uses TRBV29-1 and TRBJ2-1; TRBD2 matches at 7 bases. The CDR3 is 12 amino acids. The germline gives CDR1 SQVTM, CDR2 ANQGSEA. CDR3 sequence reads: CSTSASHNEQFF. DNA of the CDR3: TGCAGTACTAGCGCCTCCCACAATGAGCAGTTCTTC.

As to this clone: The junction departs from germline at one end; a sequencing error may be responsible. J is TRBJ2-2 and V is TRBV7-9; D ambiguous. The CDR3 is 10 residues long. Germline CDR1 is SEHNR and CDR2 is FQNEAQ (reference sequence). As DNA, the CDR3 is TGTTCCAGTCCTACTCGGGAGCTGTTTTTT. Translating it yields CSSPTRELFF.

J is TRBJ2-7 and V is TRBV7-9, with 13 nucleotides matching TRBD2. Germline CDR1 reads SEHNR; CDR2 reads FQNEAQ (reference sequence). The CDR3 contains 14 residues. Losses at the gene ends were 4 bases for V and 4 bases for J; bases not matched to a gene: 1. The CDR3 DNA reads TGTGCCAGCAGCTGGACTAGCGGGGGTTACGAGCAGTACTTC. The encoded protein is CASSWTSGGYEQYF.

CDR3 residues: CASSLPRGSSYEQYF. In nucleotides, the CDR3 is TGTGCCAGCAGTTTGCCCAGGGGCAGCTCCTACGAGCAGTACTTC. The chain is built from TRBV28 and TRBJ2-7; tentatively, D is TRBD1 (6 bases). There are 15 residues in the CDR3. V shed 3 bases and J shed 0 bases, with 12 bases lying between them. Per germline, CDR1 MDHEN and CDR2 SYDVKM.

This clone was detected only once. The gene calls are TRBV5-1 and TRBJ2-7; D remains ambiguous. CDR3 length: 13 amino acids. Germline V gives CDR1 SGHRS, CDR2 YFSETQ. The V end lost 3 bases, the J end lost 4 bases, and 11 bases lay between the germline ends. CDR3 region: CASSSLTSYEQYF. The CDR3 region has the DNA TGCGCCAGCAGCTCCTTGACATCTTACGAGCAGTACTTC.

The chain is built from TRBV6-1 and TRBJ2-3, with a weak D call TRBD2 (5 bases). CDR3 size: 15 residues. Germline V CDR1 and CDR2: MNHNS, SASEGT. Trimming cost V 5 bases and J 0 bases, with 12 bases left between them. In DNA, the CDR3 is TGTGCCAGCAGTTTACGACGGGGTAGCACAGATACGCAGTATTTT. It specifies CASSLRRGSTDTQYF.

This sequence joins TRBV7-2 and TRBJ2-7; 9 nucleotides match TRBD2. The germline gives CDR1 SGHTA, CDR2 FQGNSA. The CDR3 contains 14 residues. The trim removed 5 bases at V and 2 bases at J, leaving 4 bases unmatched. In DNA form, the CDR3 reads TGTGCCAGCAGCCCACGACTAGCGGCCTACGAGCAGTACTTC. This sequence encodes CASSPRLAAYEQYF.

This clone was counted only a few times. The chain combines TRBV5-1 with TRBJ1-1; 10 bases line up with TRBD1. This CDR3 is 14 amino acids long. The V and J ends lost 4 bases and 5 bases, in that order; junction bases with no gene match: 5. CDR1 is SGHRS and CDR2 is YFSETQ in the germline V gene. The CDR3 nucleotides are TGCGCCAGCAGCCCCCGGGACAGGGGAACTGAAGCTTTCTTT. Translation gives CASSPRDRGTEAFF. Filled out from reference TRBV5-1 and TRBJ1-1, the complete variable domain reads KAGVTQTPRYLIKTRGQQVTLSCSPISGHRSVSWYQQTPGQGLQFLFEYFSETQRNKGNFPGRFSGRQFSNSRSEMNVSTLELGDSALYLCASSPRDRGTEAFFGQGTRLTVV.

The J gene is TRBJ2-2, the V gene TRBV19, with 8 bases aligning to TRBD2. CDR1 is LNHDA and CDR2 is SQIVND in the germline V gene (reference sequence). V gave up 3 bases and J gave up 7 bases; unmatched junction bases: 4. This CDR3 has 14 residues. The CDR3, as DNA: TGTGCCAGTAGTATCGGCGGGACTAGCGGGGAGCTGTTTTTT. It specifies CASSIGGTSGELFF.

The chain has TRBV7-8 and TRBJ2-5; no clear D. The CDR3 extends over 13 amino acids. V lost 3 bases, J lost 2 bases, and 7 bases lay in between. The germline gives CDR1 SGHVS, CDR2 FQNEAQ. DNA of the CDR3: TGTGCCAGCAGCTTGCGGTGGCAAGAGACCCAGTACTTC. Its translation: CASSLRWQETQYF. Using reference TRBV7-8 and TRBJ2-5 for the parts outside the CDR3, the full variable domain is GAGVSQSPRYKVAKRGQDVALRCDPISGHVSLFWYQQALGQGPEFLTYFQNEAQLDKSGLPSDRFFAERPEGSVSTLKIQRTQQEDSAVYLCASSLRWQETQYFGPGTRLLVL.